This TCR beta chain emerged from a study of CD8 T cells in ankylosing spondylitis. Ten or more counts support this clonotype. What it binds is unknown. Germline V CDR1 and CDR2: SEHNR, FQNEAQ (reference sequence). This CDR3 contains 15 residues. V lost 3 bases and J 7 bases, leaving 13 bases between the germline ends. In making TCR beta libraries, quantitative 5'-RACE with molecular barcodes was used. One entry per CDR3 protein, called by TCRdb with MiXCR from the 5' RACE reads. The data contain approximately 130,000 distinct CDR3 sequences, 10% to 12% of them singletons. Findings and limits, study-wide: Disease-linked clones reportedly concentrated significantly in matched ankylosing spondylitis synovial fluid. Within ankylosing spondylitis blood, a TCR beta motif made up of several highly homologous variants appeared to be characteristic. CD8+ disease-linked clones were present at relatively low frequencies in blood.

This receptor was obtained from a female donor with ankylosing spondylitis or in good health (not recorded which). Sequenced input: blood, either unsorted or a sorted T cell fraction (not recorded which). The chain is built from TRBV7-9 and TRBJ2-6; D is possibly TRBD1 or TRBD2 (5 bases each). The CDR3 is CASSFSGRDANVLTF. CDR3 in DNA: TGTGCCAGCAGCTTCTCGGGCAGGGACGCCAACGTCCTGACTTTC.